A single sample gave rise to the 17 T cell receptor beta chains below, sequenced in a study of technical replicates of blood from a few donors. TCRdb keeps only in-frame clones here, not all; method: immunoSEQ multiplex PCR. This table has about 61,000 clones, approximately 97% appearing once. Source material: T cells isolated from PBMCs. These receptors were collected from a human donor in good health.

V gene TRBV28 combines with J gene TRBJ2-7, with D unresolved. Trimming took 6 bases from V and 0 from J, leaving 12 bases between them. Per germline, CDR1 MDHEN and CDR2 SYDVKM. The length of the CDR3 is 14 residues. The DNA of the CDR3 is TGTGCCAGCAGCTCAATGAGTCCCTCCTACGAGCAGTACTTC. Translation: CASSSMSPSYEQYF.

J is TRBJ2-7 and V is TRBV18; 8 bases map to TRBD1. Trimming removed 3 bases from V and 1 base from J; junction bases left unmatched: 5. The CDR3 runs to 15 residues. Germline V gives CDR1 KGHSH, CDR2 LQKENI. CDR3 loop: CASSPRQGSSYEQYF. CDR3 DNA sequence: TGTGCCAGCTCACCTCGACAGGGGAGTTCCTACGAGCAGTACTTC. Full variable domain (remainder filled in from reference TRBV18 and TRBJ2-7): NAGVMQNPRHLVRRRGQEARLRCSPMKGHSHVYWYRQLPEEGLKFMVYLQKENIIDESGMPKERFSAEFPKEGPSILRIQQVVRGDSAAYFCASSPRQGSSYEQYFGPGTRLTVT.

The V call is TRBV15, the J call TRBJ2-7; 8 bases align to TRBD1. The V gene end was trimmed by 6 bases and the J gene end by 3 bases; junction bases not matched to a gene: 7. CDR1 is LNHNV, CDR2 YYDKDF, per germline (reference sequence). The CDR3 length is 14 residues. The CDR3 reads CATSEGQVDYEQYF. The CDR3 nucleotides are TGTGCCACCAGTGAGGGACAGGTGGACTACGAGCAGTACTTC.

The genes are TRBV6-5 and TRBJ2-1; no definite D call. The germline V gene has CDR1 MNHEY and CDR2 SVGAGI. The length of the CDR3 is 15 residues. V was cut by 3 bases and J by 3 bases, with 12 bases left in between. CDR3 DNA sequence: TGTGCCAGCAGTTATTGGGCTATTGGCTACAATGAGCAGTTCTTC. It encodes CASSYWAIGYNEQFF.

This rearrangement joins TRBV5-1 to TRBJ2-3, with 12 bases lining up with TRBD2. V was pared by 2 bases and J by 3 bases, with 7 bases of the junction left unmatched. Germline-derived CDR1 and CDR2 are SGHRS and YFSETQ. The CDR3 length is 17 residues. The CDR3 bases are TGCGCCAGCAGCTTACCTAGCGGGGGGGCTGCGACAGATACGCAGTATTTT. Translating it yields CASSLPSGGAATDTQYF. Using reference TRBV5-1 and TRBJ2-3 for the parts outside the CDR3, the full variable domain is KAGVTQTPRYLIKTRGQQVTLSCSPISGHRSVSWYQQTPGQGLQFLFEYFSETQRNKGNFPGRFSGRQFSNSRSEMNVSTLELGDSALYLCASSLPSGGAATDTQYFGPGTRLTVL.

The chain couples TRBV28 to TRBJ1-5; D is undetermined. The CDR3 length is 13 residues. V was shortened by 3 bases and J by 4 bases, with 7 bases between the two germline ends. In germline, CDR1 is MDHEN, CDR2 SYDVKM. CDR3 bases: TGTGCCAGCAGTTTCCAGGAAAATCAGCCCCAGCATTTT. It codes for CASSFQENQPQHF.

The chain carries TRBV4-2 and TRBJ1-5; 8 nucleotides line up with TRBD1. The CDR3 length is 17 residues. Germline lookup yields CDR1 LGHNA and CDR2 YNFKEQ. Trimming removed 3 bases from V and 9 bases from J; junction bases left unmatched: 16. The CDR3 protein is CASSHHPGGQGGGPQHF. The CDR3, as DNA: TGTGCCAGCAGCCATCACCCCGGAGGACAGGGCGGGGGGCCCCAGCATTTT.

This chain joins TRBV19 and TRBJ1-3; 7 bases map to TRBD1. This CDR3 spans 17 amino acids. The V gene's germline CDR1 is LNHDA and CDR2 SQIVND (reference sequence). Trimming cost V 4 bases and J 0 bases; bases outside gene matches: 9. The DNA for the CDR3 is TGTGCCAGTAGTAGGACAGGACCCTTCCTCTCTGGAAACACCATATATTTT. Translating gives CASSRTGPFLSGNTIYF.

This chain joins TRBV6-5 and TRBJ2-5; TRBD2 matches 8 bases. The CDR3 covers 16 residues. Losses at the gene ends were 0 bases for V and 4 bases for J; bases not matched to a gene: 7. Germline V CDR1 and CDR2: MNHEY, SVGAGI. The CDR3 DNA reads TGTGCCAGCAGTTACTCGGTGACTAGCGCCCCAGAGACCCAGTACTTC. This encodes CASSYSVTSAPETQYF.

This clone was seen only once. The chain joins TRBV4-2 to TRBJ1-2, with D unclear. V lost 0 bases to trimming and J lost 5 bases, with 10 bases between them. This CDR3 has 14 amino acids. Looked up from germline, CDR1 is LGHNA and CDR2 is YNFKEQ. The CDR3 here is CASSQEASSYGYTF. The CDR3 DNA sequence: TGTGCCAGCAGCCAAGAAGCGAGTTCGTATGGCTACACCTTC.

This chain links TRBV5-4 with TRBJ2-7; D ambiguous. This CDR3 has 13 amino acids. Deletions cut 0 bases from V and 0 bases from J, with 4 bases between. CDR1 is SGHNT and CDR2 is YYREEE in the germline V gene (reference sequence). DNA of the CDR3: TGTGCCAGCAGCTTGGCTAACTCCTACGAGCAGTACTTC. Its translation: CASSLANSYEQYF.

This chain joins TRBV28 and TRBJ2-5; no clear D. CDR3 length: 11 residues. The V gene lost 3 bases and the J gene lost 5 bases, with 4 bases spanning the gap. Germline V gene sequence: CDR1 MDHEN, CDR2 SYDVKM. This CDR3 reads CASSFRETQYF. DNA of the CDR3: TGTGCCAGCAGTTTCCGGGAGACCCAGTACTTC.

The chain combines TRBV19 with TRBJ1-4; D is ambiguous. The CDR3 totals 14 residues. Germline V gene data show CDR1 as LNHDA and CDR2 as SQIVND (reference sequence). The ends were cut back, 4 bases at V and 0 bases at J, with 6 bases in the middle. The CDR3 loop reads CASSSPATNEKLFF. In nucleotides, the CDR3 is TGTGCCAGTAGTAGTCCCGCAACTAATGAAAAACTGTTTTTT.

The CDR3 nucleotides are TGTGCCAGCAGGCTACAGGACTCGGAGGGGACCCAGTACTTC. It translates to CASRLQDSEGTQYF. The chain couples TRBV6-5 to TRBJ2-5; a possible D gene is TRBD2 (6 bases). V was clipped by 6 bases and J by 7 bases, with 18 bases between them. CDR3 size: 14 residues. Germline V lookup: CDR1 MNHEY, CDR2 SVGAGI.

The CDR3 protein is CASSRGYEQYF. CDR3 DNA: TGTGCCAGCAGCAGGGGCTACGAGCAGTACTTC. The J gene is TRBJ2-7, the V gene TRBV11-3, with D perhaps matching TRBD1 (5 bases). The germline gives CDR1 SGHNT, CDR2 YENEEA. Between the trimmed V and J ends, which lost 5 bases and 3 bases, there was a span of 5 bases. CDR3 length equals 11 residues.

The rearrangement uses TRBV6-4 and TRBJ2-7; 10 bases are a match to TRBD1. CDR1 is MRHNA, CDR2 SNTAGT, per germline. This CDR3 has 15 amino acids. The ends lost 0 bases at V and 7 bases at J; junction bases unmatched: 6. CDR3 region: CASSDSRQGAREQYF. The CDR3, as DNA: TGTGCCAGCAGTGACTCGCGACAGGGGGCGCGGGAGCAGTACTTC.

Comments on this clone: The sample contains more than one DNA sequence encoding this CDR3. The chain employs TRBV27 and TRBJ2-7; D gene uncertain. The CDR3 consists of 10 residues. Germline V gene data show CDR1 as MNHEY and CDR2 as SMNVEV (reference sequence). The germline V and J ends were trimmed by 8 bases and 3 bases, with 5 bases remaining between them. Here the CDR3 DNA reads TGTGCCAGCGGCCTCTACGAGCAGTACTTC. It codes for CASGLYEQYF.